The table lists the clone carrying this T cell receptor beta chain with many counts. What it binds is unknown. The data derive from a study of T cell repertoires in cytomegalovirus infection. As for the study in general: An indication of both CMV infection and matching HLA type came from public TCR beta signatures. Regarding the study as a whole: It was HLA-C-restricted CMV-specific TCR beta clonotypes that dominated the response ex vivo. Summed frequency of public TCR beta families distinguished CMV carriers with the relevant HLA.

Each CDR3 protein gets one entry after TCRdb re-called the reads with MiXCR. The sample records roughly 120,000 distinct CDR3 sequences, around 10% being singletons. V dropped 7 bases and J dropped 8; count of bases not matched to a gene: 9. Germline V CDR1 and CDR2: LNHDA, SQIVND (reference sequence). The CDR3 has 14 amino acids. The chain employs TRBV19 and TRBJ2-1; TRBD1 agrees at 9 bases. Source material: PBMCs, sequenced either directly or after in vitro stimulation (not recorded which). The receptor comes from a human donor in good health (CMV status not recorded). Some clones in this sample may be carry-over from other donors' samples. CDR3 region: CASNHRGLFDEQFF. CDR3 DNA: TGTGCCAGTAACCACAGGGGGCTTTTCGATGAGCAGTTCTTC.